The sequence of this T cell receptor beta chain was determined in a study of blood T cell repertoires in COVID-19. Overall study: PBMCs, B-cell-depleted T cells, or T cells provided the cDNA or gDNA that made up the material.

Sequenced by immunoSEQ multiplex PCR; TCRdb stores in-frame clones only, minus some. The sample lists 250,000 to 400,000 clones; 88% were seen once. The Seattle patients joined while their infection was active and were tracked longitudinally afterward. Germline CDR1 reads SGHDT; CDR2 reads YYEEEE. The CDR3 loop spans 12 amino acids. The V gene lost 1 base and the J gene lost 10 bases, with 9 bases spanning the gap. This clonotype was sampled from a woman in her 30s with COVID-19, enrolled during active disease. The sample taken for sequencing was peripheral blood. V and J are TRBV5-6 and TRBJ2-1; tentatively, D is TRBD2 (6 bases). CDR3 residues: CASSLMRGEQFF. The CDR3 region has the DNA TGTGCCAGCAGCTTGATGCGGGGAGAGCAGTTCTTC.